Below, 26 T cell receptor beta chains from the same sample are listed, as sequenced in a study of T cell clonality in common variable immunodeficiency. Profiled with immunoSEQ multiplex PCR; TCRdb holds only in-frame clones, not every one. The sample was found to contain some 52,000 clones, and every one recurs. The specimen sequenced was peripheral blood mononuclear cells. Receptor source: a person aged 18 to 75 in good health.

A note on this clone: A much larger clone differs by one base, so this may be a read error. The read terminates 3 residues ahead of where the CDR3 ends, so the germline J gene completes it. The rearrangement uses TRBV19 and TRBJ2-3; 8 nucleotides match TRBD1. Germline-derived CDR1 and CDR2 are LNHDA and SQIVND (reference sequence). This CDR3 comprises 17 residues. CDR3 amino acids: CASSSPTGGYSNQPQYF. The sequenced CDR3 bases are TGTGCCAGTAGTAGTCCAACAGGGGGTTATAGCAATCAGCCG.

This clone was seen ten or more times. The missing CDR3 end, 3 residues past where the read stops, is filled in from the germline J gene. This rearrangement joins TRBV6-2 or TRBV6-3 to TRBJ2-7; D perhaps matches TRBD2 (6 bases). The CDR3 runs to 17 residues. Trimming shortened V by 4 bases and J by 0 bases, and 19 bases separated the two germline ends. Germline CDR1 MNHEY, CDR2 SVGEGT. The part of the CDR3 DNA that was read is TGTGCCAGCAGTTCCCCGGGAGCAGCGGGCGTCTCCTACGAG. It translates to CASSSPGAAGVSYE. The full CDR3 sequence reads CASSSPGAAGVSYEQYF.

This clone was picked up many times. The read terminates 3 residues ahead of where the CDR3 ends, so the germline J gene completes it. This rearrangement joins TRBV2 to TRBJ2-5, with a tentative D call TRBD2 (5 bases). V was shortened by 8 bases and J by 2 bases, with 12 bases between the two germline ends. CDR1 and CDR2 from the germline V gene are SNHLY and FYNNEI. This CDR3 spans 13 amino acids. The CDR3 loop is CASPRTFQETQYF. Incomplete CDR3 DNA: TGTGCCAGCCCCAGGACTTTTCAAGAGACC. Using reference TRBV2 and TRBJ2-5 for the parts outside the CDR3, the full variable domain is EPEVTQTPSHQVTQMGQEVILRCVPISNHLYFYWYRQILGQKVEFLVSFYNNEISEKSEIFDDQFSVERPDGSNFTLKIRSTKLEDSAMYFCASPRTFQETQYFGPGTRLLVL.

The CDR3 loop reads CAITSGSNNEQFF. Incomplete CDR3 DNA: TGTGCCATCACTAGCGGGAGTAACAATGAG. This chain joins TRBV11-2 and TRBJ2-1; TRBD2 agrees at 11 bases. The DNA ends 3 residues before the CDR3 does, and the rest of the CDR3 is filled in from the germline J gene. The CDR3 is 13 residues long. The germline CDR1 and CDR2 sequences are SGHAT and FQNNGV. J lost 5 bases, V lost 10 bases, and 4 bases had no gene match.

This clone has at least ten counts. With the read ending 3 residues before the CDR3 end, the germline J gene is used to fill in that end. This chain joins TRBV30 and TRBJ2-2, with D uncertain. CDR3 length equals 11 residues. CDR1 and CDR2 from the germline V gene are GTSNPN and SVGIG (reference sequence). V was cut by 3 bases and J by 4 bases, with 3 bases left in between. The DNA read from the CDR3 is TGTGCCTGGAGAGGCACCGGGGAG. Protein product: CAWRGTGE. The complete CDR3 reads CAWRGTGELFF.

This clone has a handful of counts. The CDR3 is cut off 3 residues early in the read; its end comes from the germline J gene. The genes are TRBV11-3 and TRBJ2-7, with unresolved D. This CDR3 comprises 14 residues. Germline CDR1 is SGHNT and CDR2 is YENEEA. The V gene lost 1 base and the J gene lost 2 bases, with 9 bases spanning the gap. The CDR3: CASSLGYPPYEQYF. The covered CDR3 bases are TGTGCCAGCAGCTTAGGCTACCCTCCCTACGAG.

This clone came up many times. The read halts 3 residues ahead of the CDR3 end, with the missing end drawn from the germline J gene. The rearrangement uses TRBV10-3 and TRBJ2-1, with 10 bases that match TRBD2. With V trimmed by 7 bases and J by 8 bases, 8 bases remained unmatched. The V gene's germline CDR1 is ENHRY and CDR2 SYGVKD. The CDR3 loop spans 14 amino acids. The DNA read from the CDR3 is TGTGCCATCACCCCTAGCGGGAGTCCTGATGAG. It codes for CAITPSGSPDE. The CDR3 in its entirety is CAITPSGSPDEQFF.

The sample holds many counts of this clone. The observed sequence ends 3 residues before the CDR3 terminus, with the missing tail filled in from the germline J gene. V and J are TRBV5-1 and TRBJ1-1, with D perhaps TRBD1 (6 bases). V was pared by 5 bases and J by 1 base, with 24 bases between. CDR3 length equals 18 residues. Per the germline V gene, CDR1 is SGHRS and CDR2 is YFSETQ. The sequenced part of the CDR3 DNA is TGCGCCAGCAGTTTTCAAACCCCCACAGGGTCATGGAACACTGAA. Amino acid sequence: CASSFQTPTGSWNTE. The CDR3 in full is CASSFQTPTGSWNTEAFF.

This clone was seen many times. The DNA ends 3 residues before the CDR3 does, and the rest of the CDR3 is filled in from the germline J gene. The V and J genes are TRBV30 and TRBJ1-1; 11 bases match TRBD1. Trimming cost V 0 bases and J 5 bases; bases outside gene matches: 8. Germline CDR1 GTSNPN, CDR2 SVGIG (reference sequence). This CDR3 region has 16 residues. The DNA read from the CDR3 is TGTGCCTGGAGTGTAATCCGTGGGACAGGGGGGACTGAA. It yields the protein CAWSVIRGTGGTE. The full CDR3 is CAWSVIRGTGGTEAFF.

This clone has ten or more counts. Read coverage stops 3 residues before the CDR3 terminus; the germline J gene supplies the remainder. The chain combines TRBV5-4 with TRBJ2-2; D perhaps matches TRBD2 (6 bases). Germline lookup yields CDR1 SGHNT and CDR2 YYREEE (reference sequence). CDR3 length: 14 amino acids. CDR3 DNA (partial): TGTGCCAGCAGCCCCCGGGACTTCGCAGTGAGG. Translated: CASSPRDFAVR. The complete CDR3 protein is CASSPRDFAVRLFF.

About this clone itself: The CDR3 end is not reached by the read, which stops 3 residues before it; the germline J gene fills it in. The chain carries TRBV20-1 and TRBJ2-5; D is ambiguous. The V end was cut by 2 bases, the J end by 2 bases, with 9 bases between. CDR3 length: 13 residues. Looked up from germline, CDR1 is DFQATT and CDR2 is SNEGSKA (reference sequence). The covered CDR3 bases are TGCAGTGCTAGACTGGGCCTGCAAGAGACC. It codes for CSARLGLQET. The whole CDR3 sequence reads CSARLGLQETQYF.

This clone turned up a few times. The read halts 3 residues ahead of the CDR3 end, with the missing end drawn from the germline J gene. J is TRBJ1-2 and V is TRBV7-3, with no clear D. The CDR3 sequence is 10 residues long. From germline, CDR1 is SGHTA and CDR2 FQGTGA. The CDR3 spells CASSFYDYTF. Partial CDR3 DNA: TGTGCCAGCAGCTTCTACGAC.

This clone has ten or more counts. The read finishes 3 residues shy of the CDR3 end, and the germline J gene is used to complete it. The chain couples TRBV19 to TRBJ1-5; perhaps TRBD1 as D (5 bases). Germline-derived CDR1 and CDR2 are LNHDA and SQIVND (reference sequence). The CDR3 is 14 residues long. Trimming shortened V by 5 bases and J by 5 bases, and 13 bases separated the two germline ends. The CDR3 sequence: CASSGSGRDQPQHF. The CDR3 DNA, read in part, is TGTGCCAGTAGTGGTTCGGGCAGGGATCAGCCC.

This clone was recorded at least ten times. The read finishes 3 residues shy of the CDR3 end, and the germline J gene is used to complete it. V and J are TRBV6-1 and TRBJ1-2, with a possible D match to TRBD1 (5 bases). The CDR3 totals 14 residues. Trimming took off 2 bases at V and 7 bases at J, with 14 bases between the two ends. Germline V lookup: CDR1 MNHNS, CDR2 SASEGT. CDR3 DNA (partial): TGTGCCAGCAGTGAAAGTCTCAGGGCAGTTGGC. This translates into CASSESLRAVG. The complete CDR3 sequence is CASSESLRAVGYTF.

This clone occurred many times. With the read ending 3 residues before the CDR3 end, the germline J gene is used to fill in that end. The V call is TRBV30, the J call TRBJ1-1; no clear D gene. The germline CDR1 and CDR2 sequences are GTSNPN and SVGIG (reference sequence). The CDR3 is 13 amino acids. Incomplete CDR3 DNA: TGTGCCTGGAGTGCTCGATCGGGTGATGGA. This codes for CAWSARSGDG. The full CDR3 sequence reads CAWSARSGDGAFF.

Many counts were recorded for this clone. The read ends 3 residues shy of where the CDR3 ends; the end is completed using the germline J gene. The rearrangement links TRBV5-4 to TRBJ2-3; maybe TRBD1 (6 bases). CDR3 length: 16 amino acids. Trimming stripped 5 bases from V and 0 bases from J, with 16 bases between. Germline V gene data show CDR1 as SGHNT and CDR2 as YYREEE (reference sequence). The part of the CDR3 DNA that was read is TGTGCCAGCAGGGCTAAAGGGGGACCTAGCACAGATACG. Protein: CASRAKGGPSTDT. The whole CDR3 protein is CASRAKGGPSTDTQYF.

This clone was observed many times. The CDR3 goes on 3 residues after the read ends, and that part is filled in from the germline J gene. The chain combines TRBV6-1 with TRBJ1-6, with TRBD1 identical over 10 bases. The CDR3 is made up of 15 amino acids. Germline V lookup: CDR1 MNHNS, CDR2 SASEGT. Trimming cost V 0 bases and J 8 bases; bases outside gene matches: 1. Incomplete CDR3 DNA: TGTGCCAGCAGTGAAGCCGGGACAGGGGATTCACCC. This translates into CASSEAGTGDSP. In full, the CDR3 reads CASSEAGTGDSPLHF.

At least ten counts were recorded for this clone. With the read ending 3 residues before the CDR3 end, the germline J gene is used to fill in that end. This chain joins TRBV5-1 and TRBJ1-1; maybe TRBD1 (5 bases). The CDR3 length is 12 residues. Deletions cut 4 bases from V and 5 bases from J, with 9 bases between. Germline loops: CDR1 SGHRS, CDR2 YFSETQ. The sequenced part of the CDR3 DNA is TGCGCCAGCAGCACAGGTGGGACTGAA. Its translation: CASSTGGTE. The entire CDR3 protein is CASSTGGTEAFF.

Ten or more counts support this clone. The read ends 3 residues before the CDR3 terminus; that terminus is restored from the germline J gene. The chain carries TRBV7-2 and TRBJ1-2; 8 nucleotides agree with TRBD1. Germline V gene lookup returns CDR1 SGHTA and CDR2 FQGNSA. V gave up 6 bases and J gave up 0 bases; unmatched junction bases: 6. The CDR3 extends over 15 amino acids. Incomplete CDR3 DNA: TGTGCCAGCAGGGACAGGGTAACTTCTAACTATGGC. Encoded protein: CASRDRVTSNYG. The entire CDR3 is CASRDRVTSNYGYTF.

On this clone: The DNA ends 3 residues before the CDR3 does, and the rest of the CDR3 is filled in from the germline J gene. This chain joins TRBV10-3 and TRBJ2-7; 11 positions agree with TRBD2. Germline V gene lookup returns CDR1 ENHRY and CDR2 SYGVKD. V dropped 2 bases and J dropped 2; count of bases not matched to a gene: 5. This CDR3 is built from 16 residues. The CDR3 is CAISEKRLAGTYEQYF. The covered CDR3 bases are TGTGCCATCAGTGAGAAGCGACTAGCGGGAACCTACGAG.

This clone appeared many times. The read gets to within 3 residues of the CDR3 end, and the germline J gene fills in the rest. The chain combines TRBV7-3 with TRBJ2-1, with 8 nucleotides matching TRBD2. CDR3 length: 16 amino acids. From germline, CDR1 is SGHTA and CDR2 FQGTGA. The J segment lost 4 bases and the V segment lost 5 bases, leaving 10 bases of the junction unmatched. The DNA read from the CDR3 is TGTGCCAGCAGCCAAAATTCGGCTAGCGGGTACAATGAG. This sequence encodes CASSQNSASGYNE. The CDR3, in full, reads CASSQNSASGYNEQFF.

There are many counts of this clone. Sequencing ends 3 residues short of the CDR3 end; the germline J gene provides the rest. V usage is TRBV19 and J usage is TRBJ2-7, with D possibly being TRBD1 (6 bases). The V end was cut by 10 bases, the J end by 3 bases, with 19 bases between. The length of the CDR3 is 14 residues. Per the germline V gene, CDR1 is LNHDA and CDR2 is SQIVND (reference sequence). CDR3 protein: CATGDGSSNYEQYF. The covered CDR3 bases are TGTGCCACAGGGGATGGCAGTTCTAACTACGAG.

The sample holds many counts of this clone. The observed sequence ends 3 residues before the CDR3 terminus, with the missing tail filled in from the germline J gene. The chain couples TRBV7-2 to TRBJ2-5; D is unresolved. Germline values: CDR1 SGHTA, CDR2 FQGNSA. The V and J ends lost 5 bases and 7 bases respectively, with 14 bases between them. This CDR3 region has 13 residues. CDR3 in amino acids: CASSTPSAGTQYF. The part of the CDR3 DNA that was read is TGTGCCAGCAGCACGCCCTCAGCAGGGACC. The full variable domain, rest sourced from reference TRBV7-2 and TRBJ2-5, is GAGVSQSPSNKVTEKGKDVELRCDPISGHTALYWYRQSLGQGLEFLIYFQGNSAPDKSGLPSDRFSAERTGGSVSTLTIQRTQQEDSAVYLCASSTPSAGTQYFGPGTRLLVL.

Ten or more counts support this clone. Read coverage stops 3 residues before the CDR3 terminus; the germline J gene supplies the remainder. The chain joins TRBV20-1 to TRBJ2-5; D ambiguous. The CDR3 loop spans 10 amino acids. V was pared by 3 bases and J by 3 bases, with 2 bases between. Germline V CDR1 and CDR2: DFQATT, SNEGSKA (reference sequence). The CDR3 bases that were read are TGCAGTGCTAGCAAAGAGACC. Residues: CSASKET. The entire CDR3 reads CSASKETQYF.

This clone was counted ten times or more. The CDR3 end falls 3 residues outside the read, so it is completed with the germline J gene. The rearrangement joins TRBV10-3 to TRBJ2-7; the D gene is possibly TRBD1 (6 bases). V was pared by 0 bases and J by 6 bases, with 24 bases between. Germline V gene sequence: CDR1 ENHRY, CDR2 SYGVKD. The length of the CDR3 is 18 residues. The CDR3 spells CAISESSRGGRGRTEQYF. CDR3 bases read: TGTGCCATCAGTGAGTCATCTCGGGGCGGCAGGGGTCGGACCGAG.

Ten or more counts support this clone. The DNA ends 3 residues before the CDR3 does, and the rest of the CDR3 is filled in from the germline J gene. V gene TRBV20-1 combines with J gene TRBJ1-2; 10 nucleotides agree with TRBD1. The length of the CDR3 is 12 residues. From germline, CDR1 is DFQATT and CDR2 SNEGSKA (reference sequence). With V trimmed by 6 bases and J by 5 bases, 3 bases remained unmatched. CDR3: CSAPGQGYGYTF. The CDR3 bases that were read are TGCAGTGCCCCGGGACAGGGGTATGGC.